Here is one T cell receptor (beta chain) with its context. What it recognizes is unknown. This record comes from a study of shared clonotypes between healthy human individuals. Trimming removed 4 bases from V and 9 bases from J, with 13 bases in between. The CDR3 has 12 residues. Germline assignment: CDR1 SGHRS and CDR2 YFSETQ. Overall study results and limits: Compared with memory subsets, naive subsets generally had larger estimated richness. When compared with the clonotypes that were shared by all four sorted-subset donors, the non-shared clonotypes turned out to have lower generation probabilities.

Clones were sequenced by immunoSEQ multiplex PCR, and TCRdb holds only the in-frame ones, with some missing. The sample has 150,000 to 200,000 clones, over 80% seen once. Into CD45RA+ naive and CD45RA-negative memory subsets, the CD4+ cells were split. The source of this sequence is a woman in her thirties in good health. V and J are TRBV5-1 and TRBJ1-2; no firm D call. The sequenced sample consisted of naive CD4+ T cells sorted from blood. As to subset: CD45RA+ positively selected. Here the CDR3 reads CASSIDRLSYTF. CDR3 DNA sequence: TGCGCCAGCAGCATCGATCGGTTGAGCTACACCTTC.